What follows are 28 T cell receptor beta chains derived from one specimen sequenced in a study of T cell repertoires in cytomegalovirus infection. Each CDR3 protein is one row after TCRdb ran MiXCR on the reads. The sample holds some 160,000 distinct CDR3 sequences, 17% seen once. The sequenced sample was CD8+ T cells from PBMCs. Receptor source: a human donor in good health (CMV status not recorded). Some clones in this sample may be carry-over from other donors' samples.

This clonotype has just a few counts. This chain joins TRBV28 and TRBJ2-1, with 14 bases lining up with TRBD2. There are 15 residues in the CDR3. Trimming removed 3 bases from V and 14 bases from J; junction bases left unmatched: 9. Per germline, CDR1 MDHEN and CDR2 SYDVKM. In DNA form, the CDR3 reads TGTGCCAGCAGTTTGGGACTAGCGGGAGATCGGTATGAGTTCTTC. Residues: CASSLGLAGDRYEFF.

This clonotype occurred a few times. The rearrangement uses TRBV28 and TRBJ2-5, with D possibly matching TRBD1 (6 bases). Germline V gene sequence: CDR1 MDHEN, CDR2 SYDVKM. This CDR3 is built from 12 residues. V gave up 7 bases and J gave up 2 bases, with 8 bases separating them. CDR3 protein: CASMGQQETQYF. The CDR3 region has the DNA TGTGCCAGCATGGGACAACAAGAGACCCAGTACTTC.

This clonotype was seen more than once but under ten times. V usage is TRBV11-1 and J usage is TRBJ2-1; tentative D call: TRBD2 (5 bases). Between the trimmed V and J ends, which lost 2 bases and 8 bases, there was a span of 10 bases. CDR3 length equals 13 residues. CDR1 is SGHAT and CDR2 is FQDESV in the germline V gene (reference sequence). For the CDR3, the DNA is TGTGCCAGCAGCTTACGGGGATCGTATGAGCAGTTCTTC. This encodes CASSLRGSYEQFF.

The chain joins TRBV7-6 to TRBJ2-3, with 13 positions matching TRBD2. V shed 5 bases and J 1 base; nucleotides not matched to a gene: 6. Per the germline V gene, CDR1 is SGHVS and CDR2 is FNYEAQ. CDR3 length: 17 residues. The CDR3 sequence: CASSGLAGATRTDTQYF. Written as DNA, the CDR3 is TGTGCCAGCAGCGGACTAGCGGGGGCCACGCGCACAGATACGCAGTATTTT.

This clonotype was seen more than once but under ten times. The chain has TRBV9 and TRBJ2-1, with TRBD2 matching 15 bases. CDR3 length equals 20 residues. Trimming took 3 bases from V and 4 from J; bases not matched to a gene: 14. Germline V lookup: CDR1 SGDLS, CDR2 YYNGEE. For the CDR3, the DNA is TGTGCCAGCAGCGCCAGGGGACTAGCGGGAGGTTCGTCGAATTACAATGAGCAGTTCTTC. Protein sequence: CASSARGLAGGSSNYNEQFF.

V gene TRBV7-8 combines with J gene TRBJ1-1; D not resolved. The germline V and J ends were trimmed by 2 bases and 3 bases, with 10 bases remaining between them. The CDR3 runs 14 residues. Germline CDR1 and CDR2: SGHVS and FQNEAQ. The CDR3 nucleotides read TGTGCCAGCAGCTTATACGGGAGAGACACTGAAGCTTTCTTT. Protein: CASSLYGRDTEAFF.

This chain joins TRBV7-2 and TRBJ2-7; 9 bases fit TRBD2. The CDR3 covers 17 residues. In germline, CDR1 is SGHTA, CDR2 FQGNSA. The junction had 12 bases not matched to a gene; V was cut back by 2 bases and J by 4 bases. CDR3 DNA: TGTGCCAGCAGCTTACTACAGGGACGCGGGAGGGCTTACGAGCAGTACTTC. Translated: CASSLLQGRGRAYEQYF.

The chain has TRBV7-6 and TRBJ1-5, with a weak D call TRBD1 (5 bases). The CDR3 spans 19 residues. Trimming removed 4 bases at V and 1 base at J, with 23 bases between. Germline-derived CDR1 and CDR2 are SGHVS and FNYEAQ. Written as DNA, the CDR3 is TGTGCCAGCAGCTCTAGTAGGGGAAGTCACCCCTCAAGCAATCAGCCCCAGCATTTT. Translated, it gives CASSSSRGSHPSSNQPQHF.

Note on this clonotype: This is likely a read error, given that the CDR3 carries no conserved phenylalanine or tryptophan at its end. V is TRBV5-5 and J is TRBJ1-2; D may be TRBD1 (6 bases). The V gene's germline CDR1 is SGHKS and CDR2 YYEKEE (reference sequence). V was pared by 3 bases and J by 6 bases, with 9 bases between. This CDR3 spans 12 amino acids. The CDR3 spells CASSSPGDGYTL. The CDR3 DNA follows: TGTGCCAGCAGCTCCCCAGGGGATGGCTACACCTTG.

The V call is TRBV7-3, the J call TRBJ2-1; 12 bases map to TRBD2. Germline trimming cut 5 bases from V and 2 bases from J; bases unmatched to any gene: 4. The germline gives CDR1 SGHTA, CDR2 FQGTGA. The CDR3 is 16 residues long. The CDR3 sequence: CASSRTSGNTYNEQFF. The CDR3 DNA reads as TGTGCCAGCAGCCGGACTAGCGGGAACACCTACAATGAGCAGTTCTTC. Supplemented by reference TRBV7-3 and TRBJ2-1, the full variable domain reads GAGVSQTPSNKVTEKGKYVELRCDPISGHTALYWYRQSLGQGPEFLIYFQGTGAADDSGLPNDRFFAVRPEGSVSTLKIQRTERGDSAVYLCASSRTSGNTYNEQFFGPGTRLTVL.

This sequence joins TRBV28 and TRBJ2-7; TRBD2 agrees at 10 bases. This CDR3 spans 15 amino acids. Germline CDR1 reads MDHEN; CDR2 reads SYDVKM. V lost 5 bases, J lost 5 bases, and 9 bases stayed unmatched. The CDR3, as DNA: TGTGCCAGCAGTCCACTAGCGGGAAGGGTCCACGAGCAGTACTTC. The encoded protein is CASSPLAGRVHEQYF.

This rearrangement joins TRBV25-1 to TRBJ2-2, with TRBD1 identical over 9 bases. This CDR3 is built from 15 residues. Germline loops: CDR1 MGHDK, CDR2 SYGVNS. With V trimmed by 4 bases and J by 7 bases, 7 bases remained unmatched. In nucleotides, the CDR3 is TGTGCCAGCAGTGGGACAGGGGTTCTCTTCGGGGAGCTGTTTTTT. Translation gives CASSGTGVLFGELFF.

This chain connects TRBV20-1 to TRBJ2-2; 7 positions agree with TRBD2. The CDR3 runs 13 residues. The ends lost 7 bases at V and 3 bases at J; junction bases unmatched: 5. Germline assignment: CDR1 DFQATT and CDR2 SNEGSKA (reference sequence). The CDR3 DNA reads TGCAGTGTAGAGCGGGGACACACCGGGGAGCTGTTTTTT. It yields the protein CSVERGHTGELFF.

The chain is built from TRBV7-3 and TRBJ1-1; D is uncertain. Germline V gene sequence: CDR1 SGHTA, CDR2 FQGTGA. The V end was cut by 5 bases, the J end by 4 bases, with 14 bases between. The CDR3 extends over 14 amino acids. In DNA form, the CDR3 reads TGTGCCAGCAGCCCACGCGAGGAGGTCACTGAAGCTTTCTTT. It yields the protein CASSPREEVTEAFF. Looking up the rest from reference TRBV7-3 and TRBJ1-1 gives the full variable domain: GAGVSQTPSNKVTEKGKYVELRCDPISGHTALYWYRQSLGQGPEFLIYFQGTGAADDSGLPNDRFFAVRPEGSVSTLKIQRTERGDSAVYLCASSPREEVTEAFFGQGTRLTVV.

This clonotype was counted between two and nine times. The V and J genes are TRBV28 and TRBJ1-1; 8 bases are a match to TRBD1. Germline-derived CDR1 and CDR2 are MDHEN and SYDVKM. This CDR3 is 16 amino acids long. Trimming cost V 6 bases and J 2 bases; bases outside gene matches: 11. CDR3 DNA sequence: TGTGCCAGCAGACCTCCCGGGACAGGCTTAAACACTGAAGCTTTCTTT. Protein sequence: CASRPPGTGLNTEAFF.

This clonotype has just a few counts. The gene calls are TRBV6-2 or TRBV6-3 and TRBJ2-2; 9 bases map to TRBD2. The CDR3 contains 19 residues. CDR1 is MNHEY, CDR2 SVGEGT, per germline. V gave up 2 bases and J gave up 6 bases; unmatched junction bases: 16. The CDR3 reads CASSYLVAGESESPGELFF. For the CDR3, the DNA is TGTGCCAGCAGTTACCTCGTAGCGGGAGAATCAGAATCGCCCGGGGAGCTGTTTTTT.

This clonotype was seen only a few times. DNA for the CDR3: TGTGCCAGCAGCCTAGGGACACGCTGGGATGAGCAGTTCTTC. Protein product: CASSLGTRWDEQFF. The chain recombines TRBV11-2 with TRBJ2-1; D possibly corresponds to TRBD1 (6 bases). The V gene lost 5 bases and the J gene lost 8 bases, with 16 bases spanning the gap. CDR1 SGHAT and CDR2 FQNNGV come from the germline V gene. This CDR3 is built from 14 residues.

The chain recombines TRBV12-3 or TRBV12-4 with TRBJ2-1, with D possibly being TRBD1 or TRBD2 (5 bases each). Trimming shortened V by 1 base and J by 4 bases, and 8 bases separated the two germline ends. The length of the CDR3 is 14 residues. In DNA, the CDR3 is TGTGCCAGCAGTTTAGTTGGGGGATACAATGAGCAGTTCTTC. It encodes CASSLVGGYNEQFF.

The chain is built from TRBV7-9 and TRBJ2-5, with 8 positions matching TRBD2. Germline CDR1 and CDR2: SEHNR and FQNEAQ (reference sequence). CDR3 length: 14 amino acids. V lost 5 bases and J lost 1; bases outside the gene matches: 3. CDR3 DNA sequence: TGTGCCAGCAGCCGAACTAGCGGCCAAGAGACCCAGTACTTC. Its translation: CASSRTSGQETQYF.

This clonotype was seen a few times. This sequence joins TRBV28 and TRBJ2-1; the match to TRBD2 covers 9 bases. V shed 5 bases, J shed 3 bases, and the junction held 2 bases outside the gene matches. CDR1 is MDHEN, CDR2 SYDVKM, per germline. This CDR3 contains 14 residues. The CDR3 coding sequence is TGTGCCAGCAGTCTAGCGGGATTCTACAATGAGCAGTTCTTC. Residues: CASSLAGFYNEQFF.

The gene calls are TRBV19 and TRBJ1-5; TRBD1 might be the D (5 bases). This CDR3 has 17 amino acids. CDR1 and CDR2 (germline): LNHDA, SQIVND (reference sequence). The ends were cut back, 11 bases at V and 1 base at J, with 24 bases in the middle. The CDR3 region has the DNA TGTGCCGCAACCCCGGGACCGGGGGGAAAGAGCAATCAGCCCCAGCATTTT. Translation: CAATPGPGGKSNQPQHF.

This clonotype was detected a few times. The genes are TRBV27 and TRBJ1-1; tentative D call: TRBD1 (6 bases). Trimming stripped 6 bases from V and 5 bases from J, with 10 bases between. Germline V CDR1 and CDR2: MNHEY, SMNVEV (reference sequence). This CDR3 spans 12 amino acids. CDR3 in DNA: TGTGCCAGCAGAACAGGGTTGACTGAAGCTTTCTTT. Its translation is CASRTGLTEAFF.

This sequence joins TRBV6-2 or TRBV6-3 and TRBJ2-1; 7 bases line up with TRBD2. The V gene end was trimmed by 10 bases and the J gene end by 0 bases; junction bases not matched to a gene: 9. The CDR3 loop spans 15 amino acids. Germline assignment: CDR1 MNHEY and CDR2 SVGEGT. The CDR3 DNA reads TGTGCCATAAGGCTTTCTAGCGGCTCCTACAATGAGCAGTTCTTC. It yields the protein CAIRLSSGSYNEQFF.

This clonotype was counted ten times or more. The genes are TRBV7-9 and TRBJ1-2, with D perhaps matching TRBD1 (5 bases). The CDR3 runs 13 residues. Trimming left V 5 bases short and J 5 bases short, with 12 bases between. Per the germline V gene, CDR1 is SEHNR and CDR2 is FQNEAQ (reference sequence). This chain's CDR3 is CASSPGRDYGYTF. The CDR3 bases are TGTGCCAGCAGCCCGGGACGGGATTATGGCTACACCTTC. Full variable domain (missing parts from reference TRBV7-9 and TRBJ1-2): DTGVSQNPRHKITKRGQNVTFRCDPISEHNRLYWYRQTLGQGPEFLTYFQNEAQLEKSRLLSDRFSAERPKGSFSTLEIQRTEQGDSAMYLCASSPGRDYGYTFGSGTRLTVV.

This clonotype was detected a few times. The V and J genes are TRBV29-1 and TRBJ2-3; 7 bases align to TRBD1. Looked up from germline, CDR1 is SQVTM and CDR2 is ANQGSEA. J gave up 2 bases and V 0 bases, and 8 bases lay outside the gene matches. CDR3 length: 16 amino acids. CDR3 sequence: CSVEDWGRGYTDTQYF. CDR3 sequence (DNA): TGCAGCGTTGAAGATTGGGGCAGGGGGTACACAGATACGCAGTATTTT.

The V call is TRBV28, the J call TRBJ1-5; 7 bases are a match to TRBD1. Looked up from germline, CDR1 is MDHEN and CDR2 is SYDVKM. The length of the CDR3 is 15 residues. V shed 4 bases and J 6 bases; nucleotides not matched to a gene: 9. CDR3 DNA sequence: TGTGCCAGCAGTTCCCCTGACAGGGTTCGTCAGCCCCAGCATTTT. Protein: CASSSPDRVRQPQHF.

This clonotype was counted ten times or more. Its ends do not fully match the called genes, so a read error is possible. V usage is TRBV12-3 or TRBV12-4 and J usage is TRBJ2-7; D is perhaps TRBD2 (6 bases). There are 13 residues in the CDR3. The CDR3 reads CASSPRDSNEQYF. The CDR3 DNA reads TGTGCCAGCAGTCCCCGGGACTCCAACGAGCAGTACTTC.

CDR3 amino acids: CASSLILPSAGELFF. Written as DNA, the CDR3 is TGTGCCAGCAGCTTAATACTCCCGTCGGCAGGGGAGCTGTTTTTT. The chain has TRBV11-2 and TRBJ2-2; no reliable D call. CDR1 and CDR2 from the germline V gene are SGHAT and FQNNGV. The CDR3 has 15 residues. V was clipped by 2 bases and J by 8 bases, with 15 bases between them.